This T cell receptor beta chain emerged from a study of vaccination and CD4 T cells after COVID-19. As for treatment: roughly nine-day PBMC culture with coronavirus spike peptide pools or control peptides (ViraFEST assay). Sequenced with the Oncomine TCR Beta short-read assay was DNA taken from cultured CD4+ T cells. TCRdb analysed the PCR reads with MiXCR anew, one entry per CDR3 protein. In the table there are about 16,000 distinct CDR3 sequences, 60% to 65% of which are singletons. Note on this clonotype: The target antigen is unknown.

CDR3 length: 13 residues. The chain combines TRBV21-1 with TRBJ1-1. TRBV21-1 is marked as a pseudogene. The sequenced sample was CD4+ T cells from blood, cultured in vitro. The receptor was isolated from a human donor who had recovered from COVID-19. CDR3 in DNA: TGTGCCAGCAGCATAAGACTGAACACTGAAGCTTTCTTT. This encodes CASSIRLNTEAFF.